These 30 T cell receptor beta chains came from one sample sequenced in a study of blood T cells in healthy people across ages. For the second PCR, which ran for roughly 6 to 12 cycles, a sample-barcoded 5' primer and a J-beta primer mix were used. Via MiXCR, TCRdb re-called the 5' RACE reads, giving one row per CDR3 protein. Of about 580,000 distinct CDR3 sequences in the sample, around half were seen once. Sequencing used blood. These receptor sequences come from an elderly man in good health.

This clonotype appeared a few times. V is TRBV7-2 and J is TRBJ1-1; perhaps TRBD1 as D (5 bases). With 5 bases removed from V and 5 bases from J, the gap between germline ends came to 15 bases. The CDR3 is 14 amino acids. Germline V lookup: CDR1 SGHTA, CDR2 FQGNSA. The CDR3: CASSKSKRGTEAFF. CDR3 bases: TGTGCCAGCAGCAAATCAAAAAGGGGAACTGAAGCTTTCTTT.

This clonotype has just a few counts. The chain links TRBV7-8 to TRBJ2-5; D gene ambiguous. V was pared by 2 bases and J by 5 bases, with 6 bases between. Per germline, CDR1 SGHVS and CDR2 FQNEAQ. This CDR3 is built from 12 residues. The CDR3 sequence is CASSLSVETQYF. The CDR3 DNA is TGTGCCAGCAGCTTATCGGTTGAGACCCAGTACTTC. Full variable domain (remainder filled in from reference TRBV7-8 and TRBJ2-5): GAGVSQSPRYKVAKRGQDVALRCDPISGHVSLFWYQQALGQGPEFLTYFQNEAQLDKSGLPSDRFFAERPEGSVSTLKIQRTQQEDSAVYLCASSLSVETQYFGPGTRLLVL.

The CDR3 loop reads CASSTTGGNTGELFF. The CDR3 region has the DNA TGCGCCAGCAGCACCACAGGGGGGAACACCGGGGAGCTGTTTTTT. V and J are TRBV5-1 and TRBJ2-2; 8 bases agree with TRBD1. Germline CDR1 and CDR2: SGHRS and YFSETQ. The CDR3 is 15 residues long. Trimming at V came to 4 bases and at J to 1 base, leaving 3 bases not matched to a gene. Based on the CDR3 plus reference TRBV5-1 and TRBJ2-2, the full variable domain is KAGVTQTPRYLIKTRGQQVTLSCSPISGHRSVSWYQQTPGQGLQFLFEYFSETQRNKGNFPGRFSGRQFSNSRSEMNVSTLELGDSALYLCASSTTGGNTGELFFGEGSRLTVL.

The V gene is TRBV7-9, the J gene TRBJ2-5, with 12 bases lining up with TRBD1. The ends lost 5 bases at V and 2 bases at J; junction bases unmatched: 12. The CDR3 sequence is 18 residues long. The germline V gene has CDR1 SEHNR and CDR2 FQNEAQ (reference sequence). The CDR3 DNA reads as TGTGCCAGCAGCCCCCCGGGACAGGGGGCCCTACTACAAGAGACCCAGTACTTC. It specifies CASSPPGQGALLQETQYF.

J is TRBJ2-3 and V is TRBV11-2, with 8 nucleotides matching TRBD2. This CDR3 is built from 15 residues. V lost 6 bases and J lost 0; bases outside the gene matches: 5. The V gene's germline CDR1 is SGHAT and CDR2 FQNNGV. Written as DNA, the CDR3 is TGTGCCAGCAGACCAGCGGGAGTGAGCACAGATACGCAGTATTTT. As protein: CASRPAGVSTDTQYF. The entire variable domain, with the rest obtained from reference TRBV11-2 and TRBJ2-3, is as follows: EAGVAQSPRYKIIEKRQSVAFWCNPISGHATLYWYQQILGQGPKLLIQFQNNGVVDDSQLPKDRFSAERLKGVDSTLKIQPAKLEDSAVYLCASRPAGVSTDTQYFGPGTRLTVL.

This chain joins TRBV20-1 and TRBJ2-1; no clear D gene. The CDR3 length is 14 residues. Between the trimmed V and J ends, which lost 3 bases and 9 bases, there was a span of 18 bases. The germline gives CDR1 DFQATT, CDR2 SNEGSKA (reference sequence). The DNA of the CDR3 is TGCAGTGCTAGTCCCCCGGGCCTTTATAGTGAGCAGTTCTTC. Residues: CSASPPGLYSEQFF.

V usage is TRBV6-1 and J usage is TRBJ2-7, with a weak D call TRBD2 (5 bases). CDR1 and CDR2 from the germline V gene are MNHNS and SASEGT. V lost 1 base, J lost 2 bases, and 6 bases lay in between. This CDR3 spans 13 amino acids. The CDR3 is CASSEGETYEQYF. For the CDR3, the DNA is TGTGCCAGCAGTGAAGGGGAGACCTACGAGCAGTACTTC.

The chain employs TRBV20-1 and TRBJ2-1; 14 bases agree with TRBD2. V dropped 6 bases and J dropped 0; count of bases not matched to a gene: 7. The CDR3 contains 17 residues. Germline CDR1 reads DFQATT; CDR2 reads SNEGSKA (reference sequence). CDR3 protein: CSATGLAGESSYNEQFF. CDR3 DNA sequence: TGCAGTGCGACGGGACTAGCGGGGGAAAGCTCCTACAATGAGCAGTTCTTC.

This clonotype was observed a handful of times. The rearrangement joins TRBV29-1 to TRBJ2-3; weak D call: TRBD2 (6 bases). Deletions cut 2 bases from V and 4 bases from J, with 10 bases between. This CDR3 is built from 13 residues. Germline values: CDR1 SQVTM, CDR2 ANQGSEA. DNA of the CDR3: TGCAGCGTTGAACGGGGGACCGCAGATACGCAGTATTTT. Amino acids: CSVERGTADTQYF.

This sequence joins TRBV5-1 and TRBJ1-4; 8 bases map to TRBD1. Germline CDR1 and CDR2: SGHRS and YFSETQ. With V trimmed by 3 bases and J by 8 bases, 6 bases remained unmatched. The CDR3 has 14 amino acids. The CDR3 DNA sequence: TGCGCCAGCAGCTCGACAGGGGTAGACGAAAAACTGTTTTTT. It encodes CASSSTGVDEKLFF.

This clonotype was detected a few times. The V call is TRBV5-1, the J call TRBJ2-1; 9 bases fit TRBD2. This CDR3 has 15 amino acids. Germline lookup yields CDR1 SGHRS and CDR2 YFSETQ. V lost 0 bases to trimming and J lost 4 bases; unmatched junction nucleotides: 2. CDR3 nucleotide sequence: TGCGCCAGCAGCTTGGCGGGACTAGCTTACAATGAGCAGTTCTTC. Encoded protein: CASSLAGLAYNEQFF. The entire variable domain, with the rest obtained from reference TRBV5-1 and TRBJ2-1, is as follows: KAGVTQTPRYLIKTRGQQVTLSCSPISGHRSVSWYQQTPGQGLQFLFEYFSETQRNKGNFPGRFSGRQFSNSRSEMNVSTLELGDSALYLCASSLAGLAYNEQFFGPGTRLTVL.

V is TRBV7-9 and J is TRBJ2-2; D tentatively reads TRBD1 or TRBD2 (5 bases each). V was cut by 6 bases and J by 4 bases, with 12 bases left in between. The germline CDR1 and CDR2 sequences are SEHNR and FQNEAQ (reference sequence). The CDR3 sequence is 14 residues long. The chain's CDR3 is CASRRGSGTGELFF. CDR3 DNA sequence: TGTGCCAGCAGGAGGGGCAGTGGCACCGGGGAGCTGTTTTTT. Looking up the rest from reference TRBV7-9 and TRBJ2-2 gives the full variable domain: DTGVSQNPRHKITKRGQNVTFRCDPISEHNRLYWYRQTLGQGPEFLTYFQNEAQLEKSRLLSDRFSAERPKGSFSTLEIQRTEQGDSAMYLCASRRGSGTGELFFGEGSRLTVL.

The chain combines TRBV13 with TRBJ2-1, with D possibly being TRBD1 (6 bases). CDR1 PRHDT and CDR2 FYEKMQ come from the germline V gene (reference sequence). Trimming removed 4 bases at V and 5 bases at J, with 15 bases between. This CDR3 region has 15 residues. CDR3 sequence reads: CASSSWGQINNEQFF. The CDR3 bases are TGTGCCAGCAGCTCCTGGGGGCAAATAAACAATGAGCAGTTCTTC.

This chain uses TRBV5-1 with TRBJ2-5; 8 positions agree with TRBD1. Germline CDR1 and CDR2: SGHRS and YFSETQ. V dropped 3 bases and J dropped 2; count of bases not matched to a gene: 6. The CDR3 consists of 15 residues. In nucleotides, the CDR3 is TGCGCCAGCAGCTCCCTACAGGGGGGACAAGAGACCCAGTACTTC. Translation: CASSSLQGGQETQYF.

This sequence joins TRBV5-1 and TRBJ2-7; 8 nucleotides line up with TRBD2. The V and J ends lost 2 bases and 4 bases, in that order; junction bases with no gene match: 5. The CDR3 contains 14 residues. Germline CDR1 SGHRS, CDR2 YFSETQ. This CDR3 is CASSFASGQYEQYF. In DNA, the CDR3 is TGCGCCAGCAGCTTCGCTAGCGGGCAATACGAGCAGTACTTC. Drawing the rest from reference TRBV5-1 and TRBJ2-7, the complete variable domain is KAGVTQTPRYLIKTRGQQVTLSCSPISGHRSVSWYQQTPGQGLQFLFEYFSETQRNKGNFPGRFSGRQFSNSRSEMNVSTLELGDSALYLCASSFASGQYEQYFGPGTRLTVT.

The chain uses TRBV7-2 and TRBJ2-2, with 9 bases that match TRBD1. Germline V lookup: CDR1 SGHTA, CDR2 FQGNSA. This CDR3 comprises 15 residues. V shed 5 bases, J shed 6 bases, and the junction held 7 bases outside the gene matches. DNA for the CDR3: TGTGCCAGCAGCGTTAGACAGGGGGGAGCCGGGGAGCTGTTTTTT. Protein sequence: CASSVRQGGAGELFF.

The J gene is TRBJ2-5, the V gene TRBV5-4; weak D call: TRBD2 (5 bases). Germline V CDR1 and CDR2: SGHNT, YYREEE (reference sequence). The CDR3 spans 14 residues. Trimming took off 5 bases at V and 2 bases at J, with 13 bases between the two ends. The CDR3 DNA follows: TGTGCCAGCAGGGCCGGGAACCTTCAAGAGACCCAGTACTTC. Translated, it gives CASRAGNLQETQYF.

The V gene is TRBV6-1, the J gene TRBJ2-4; TRBD2 agrees at 8 bases. The last part of the DNA fits TRBJ2-7 better; the J call may be wrong. CDR1 MNHNS and CDR2 SASEGT come from the germline V gene. The CDR3 length is 14 residues. CDR3 DNA: TGTGCCAGCACCACCCTAGCGGGCCTTTACGAGCAGTACTTC. Protein: CASTTLAGLYEQYF.

About this clonotype: A single base separates this from a much larger clone, so it may be a read error. The genes are TRBV7-9 and TRBJ2-7; 10 bases are a match to TRBD2. CDR1 is SEHNR, CDR2 FQNEAQ, per germline (reference sequence). There are 15 residues in the CDR3. V trimming: 7 bases; J trimming: 0 bases; junction bases outside the gene matches: 6. CDR3 DNA sequence: TGTGCCAGCAACTCCTCTAGCGGGAGCTCCTACGAGCAGTACTTC. Its translation is CASNSSSGSSYEQYF.

This clonotype was seen many times. The chain couples TRBV7-3 to TRBJ1-2; D ambiguous. V lost 5 bases to trimming and J lost 7 bases, with 14 bases between them. Germline CDR1 reads SGHTA; CDR2 reads FQGTGA. The CDR3 consists of 13 residues. CDR3 residues: CASSVMGGLGYTF. CDR3 nucleotide sequence: TGTGCCAGCAGCGTAATGGGTGGTCTTGGCTACACCTTC.

This clonotype was counted many times. The V and J genes are TRBV6-5 and TRBJ2-7, with TRBD1 matching over 7 bases. There are 15 residues in the CDR3. Germline lookup yields CDR1 MNHEY and CDR2 SVGAGI. The V segment lost 0 bases and the J segment 6 bases; nucleotides outside the gene matches: 8. The CDR3 coding sequence is TGTGCCAGCAGTTACTCGATCCCGGGACAGACCGAGCAGTACTTC. It encodes CASSYSIPGQTEQYF.

This clonotype was seen many times. The chain links TRBV6-6 to TRBJ2-7; no firm D call. Trimming took off 6 bases at V and 5 bases at J, with 11 bases between the two ends. CDR3 length: 12 amino acids. CDR1 and CDR2 (germline): MNHNY, SVGAGI (reference sequence). The CDR3 nucleotides are TGTGCCAGCAGCTCCCAGGTCAACGAGCAGTACTTC. Translated: CASSSQVNEQYF.

This rearrangement joins TRBV7-9 to TRBJ2-1, with D perhaps matching TRBD1 (5 bases). The germline gives CDR1 SEHNR, CDR2 FQNEAQ (reference sequence). The CDR3 consists of 14 residues. V was clipped by 5 bases and J by 2 bases, with 10 bases between them. In nucleotides, the CDR3 is TGTGCCAGCAGCAGGGGTTTCCCCTACAATGAGCAGTTCTTC. Its protein is CASSRGFPYNEQFF.

J is TRBJ1-2 and V is TRBV6-1, with 9 bases identical to TRBD1. The CDR3 sequence is 16 residues long. V shed 9 bases, J shed 7 bases, and the junction held 18 bases outside the gene matches. Germline V CDR1 and CDR2: MNHNS, SASEGT. CDR3: CASKPTQGAGLTGYTF. As DNA, the CDR3 is TGTGCCAGTAAGCCTACACAGGGGGCTGGTCTGACTGGCTACACCTTC.

This clonotype was seen many times. The chain couples TRBV6-6 to TRBJ2-3; D is unclear. The CDR3 is 13 residues long. Trimming took off 0 bases at V and 6 bases at J, with 7 bases between the two ends. Germline lookup yields CDR1 MNHNY and CDR2 SVGAGI (reference sequence). For the CDR3, the DNA is TGTGCCAGCAGTTACTCGTGGAGTGATACGCAGTATTTT. As protein: CASSYSWSDTQYF.

The chain recombines TRBV9 with TRBJ2-1; TRBD1 is a possible D gene (7 bases). The CDR3 totals 17 residues. Trimming cost V 0 bases and J 2 bases, with 15 bases left between them. The germline V gene encodes CDR1 SGDLS and CDR2 YYNGEE. This CDR3 reads CASSVGAGGYPYNEQFF. Written as DNA, the CDR3 is TGTGCCAGCAGCGTAGGGGCAGGGGGGTACCCCTACAATGAGCAGTTCTTC.

To note about this clonotype: One end of the junction varies from germline; a read error may be responsible. The chain uses TRBV7-2 and TRBJ1-5; tentative D call: TRBD1 (6 bases). CDR3 length: 14 residues. Per germline, CDR1 SGHTA and CDR2 FQGNSA. The CDR3 protein is CASSLAGGPQPQHF. CDR3 bases: TGTGCCAGCAGCCTAGCGGGGGGCCCGCAGCCCCAGCATTTT.

The J gene is TRBJ2-3, the V gene TRBV20-1, with 10 bases that match TRBD2. Trimming took 3 bases from V and 3 from J; bases not matched to a gene: 9. Germline CDR1 DFQATT, CDR2 SNEGSKA (reference sequence). The CDR3 contains 16 residues. The CDR3, as DNA: TGCAGTGCTAGGTCTCTAGCGGGAGAGGGAACAGATACGCAGTATTTT. This translates into CSARSLAGEGTDTQYF.

The J gene is TRBJ2-1, the V gene TRBV27; TRBD1 aligns across 10 bases. This CDR3 spans 14 amino acids. CDR1 and CDR2 (germline): MNHEY, SMNVEV (reference sequence). V gave up 4 bases and J gave up 7 bases; unmatched junction bases: 4. CDR3 sequence: CASSWGQGRNEQFF. The DNA of the CDR3 is TGTGCCAGCAGTTGGGGACAGGGGCGGAATGAGCAGTTCTTC.

The chain joins TRBV7-2 to TRBJ2-2, with a weak D call TRBD2 (6 bases). V was shortened by 5 bases and J by 4 bases, with 20 bases between the two germline ends. Germline CDR1 is SGHTA and CDR2 is FQGNSA. The CDR3 sequence is 17 residues long. CDR3 sequence (DNA): TGTGCCAGCAGCCGCGGACTACGCCGAACCGTCACCGGGGAGCTGTTTTTT. As protein: CASSRGLRRTVTGELFF.